The next 21 T cell receptor beta chains were all read from a single sample in a study of vaccination effects on CD4 cells after COVID-19. Their antigens are not known. An approximately 10-day culture period preceded the isolation of CD4+ T cells. Each participant received a vaccine that was either BNT162b2 or mRNA-1273, given as two doses. The data were produced by immunoSEQ multiplex PCR, yet TCRdb's version contains in-frame clones alone and is incomplete. The repertoire holds about 73,000 clones, with roughly 73% as singletons. The source was CD4+ T cells from PBMCs cultured without peptide, collected after COVID-19 vaccination. The source is a human donor who received a COVID-19 vaccine.

This clone was detected only a few times. Written as DNA, the CDR3 is TGTGCCAGCAGCCAGGGCGGATCGGGCAATCAGCCCCAGCATTTT. It translates to CASSQGGSGNQPQHF. This rearrangement joins TRBV5-4 to TRBJ1-5, with D tentatively TRBD1 (5 bases). The V end lost 4 bases, the J end lost 2 bases, and 13 bases lay between the germline ends. The CDR3 is 15 amino acids. Germline-derived CDR1 and CDR2 are SGHNT and YYREEE (reference sequence).

This chain links TRBV19 with TRBJ1-4, with D maybe TRBD1 (6 bases). The V and J ends lost 3 bases and 8 bases respectively, with 13 bases between them. Germline loops: CDR1 LNHDA, CDR2 SQIVND (reference sequence). The CDR3 has 14 amino acids. Here the CDR3 reads CASSIGGGQEKLFF. The CDR3 DNA follows: TGTGCCAGTAGTATCGGCGGGGGGCAAGAAAAACTGTTTTTT.

The CDR3: CASTMRGTEAFF. The CDR3 DNA reads as TGTGCCAGTACCATGAGGGGCACTGAAGCTTTCTTT. The chain employs TRBV19 and TRBJ1-1; perhaps TRBD1 as D (5 bases). Germline CDR1 LNHDA, CDR2 SQIVND (reference sequence). This CDR3 is built from 12 residues. V was trimmed by 7 bases and J by 4 bases, leaving 10 bases between them.

This chain uses TRBV24-1 with TRBJ2-5; unclear D gene. CDR3 length: 14 residues. V was cut by 1 base and J by 5 bases, with 10 bases left in between. Germline V gene lookup returns CDR1 KGHDR and CDR2 SFDVKD. CDR3 sequence reads: CATSDFRVPETQYF. The CDR3 DNA reads as TGTGCCACCAGTGATTTTAGGGTTCCCGAGACCCAGTACTTC.

The chain employs TRBV24-1 and TRBJ2-1, with D maybe TRBD1 (6 bases). V shed 4 bases and J shed 2 bases, with 14 bases lying between them. This CDR3 spans 16 amino acids. Germline V gene data show CDR1 as KGHDR and CDR2 as SFDVKD. The CDR3 here is CATSDLSRGPYNEQFF. In DNA form, the CDR3 reads TGTGCCACCAGTGACCTTTCCAGGGGCCCCTACAATGAGCAGTTCTTC.

This clone was recorded once. This chain joins TRBV18 and TRBJ1-3; D gene uncertain. V was trimmed by 5 bases and J by 2 bases, leaving 1 base between them. Germline V CDR1 and CDR2: KGHSH, LQKENI. This CDR3 spans 11 amino acids. The CDR3 sequence: CASSTGNTIYF. The CDR3 bases are TGTGCCAGCTCAACTGGAAACACCATATATTTT.

This clone was found a few times. V and J are TRBV7-2 and TRBJ2-1; 9 bases are shared with TRBD2. Germline V CDR1 and CDR2: SGHTA, FQGNSA. This CDR3 spans 15 amino acids. The V gene end was trimmed by 3 bases and the J gene end by 3 bases; junction bases not matched to a gene: 3. CDR3 region: CASSLASGNYNEQFF. The CDR3 DNA reads TGTGCCAGCAGCTTGGCTAGCGGGAACTACAATGAGCAGTTCTTC.

CDR3 loop: CASSQDGRVLGETQYF. The DNA of the CDR3 is TGTGCCAGCAGCCAAGATGGCAGGGTTTTAGGAGAGACCCAGTACTTC. This rearrangement joins TRBV3-1 (or the pseudogene TRBV3-2) to TRBJ2-5, with TRBD1 as a possible D gene (5 bases). Trimming removed 0 bases from V and 4 bases from J, with 15 bases in between. This CDR3 spans 16 amino acids. The germline V gene has CDR1 LGHDT and CDR2 YNNKEL (reference sequence).

The chain combines TRBV11-1 with TRBJ1-1; D not certain. The V gene lost 6 bases and the J gene lost 3 bases, with 17 bases spanning the gap. This CDR3 contains 15 residues. Germline lookup yields CDR1 SGHAT and CDR2 FQDESV (reference sequence). The CDR3: CASSFTPLGDTEAFF. CDR3 nucleotide sequence: TGTGCCAGCAGTTTTACCCCCTTAGGAGACACTGAAGCTTTCTTT.

V is TRBV15 and J is TRBJ2-3; tentative D call: TRBD1 (5 bases). Trimming took off 0 bases at V and 8 bases at J, with 12 bases between the two ends. Germline values: CDR1 LNHNV, CDR2 YYDKDF (reference sequence). This CDR3 region has 14 residues. CDR3 residues: CATSREGVQGTQYF. In DNA form, the CDR3 reads TGTGCCACCAGCAGAGAAGGCGTCCAGGGTACGCAGTATTTT.

This chain uses TRBV19 with TRBJ2-2; D gene ambiguous. Per germline, CDR1 LNHDA and CDR2 SQIVND (reference sequence). Trimming stripped 0 bases from V and 6 bases from J, with 11 bases between. The CDR3 consists of 15 residues. In DNA, the CDR3 is TGTGCCAGTAGTATAGATTCAGGCAGGTCCGGGGAGCTGTTTTTT. It codes for CASSIDSGRSGELFF.

The DNA for the CDR3 is TGTGCCAGCAGTGCGCCAGGGGTTCCCTTGTTTCCCCTCCACTTT. This codes for CASSAPGVPLFPLHF. V usage is TRBV27 and J usage is TRBJ1-6; a possible D gene is TRBD1 (6 bases). The V gene lost 5 bases and the J gene lost 13 bases, with 21 bases spanning the gap. CDR1 and CDR2 from the germline V gene are MNHEY and SMNVEV (reference sequence). The length of the CDR3 is 15 residues.

In its sample, this clone ranks as medium-sized (0.01 to 0.1%). The V and J genes are TRBV2 and TRBJ2-1, with no clear D. Germline CDR1 SNHLY, CDR2 FYNNEI. Between the trimmed V and J ends, which lost 9 bases and 4 bases, there was a span of 13 bases. The CDR3 consists of 13 residues. The CDR3 sequence: CARFRISYNEQFF. CDR3 DNA: TGTGCCAGGTTCAGGATTTCTTACAATGAGCAGTTCTTC. The full variable domain, with the rest looked up from reference TRBV2 and TRBJ2-1, is EPEVTQTPSHQVTQMGQEVILRCVPISNHLYFYWYRQILGQKVEFLVSFYNNEISEKSEIFDDQFSVERPDGSNFTLKIRSTKLEDSAMYFCARFRISYNEQFFGPGTRLTVL.

This clone has a handful of counts. The chain carries TRBV4-1 and TRBJ1-6; 7 bases align to TRBD1. The CDR3 length is 14 residues. After removal of 4 bases from V and 10 bases from J, the junction contained 7 bases not matched to a gene. Germline values: CDR1 MGHRA, CDR2 YSYEKL. CDR3 loop: CASSPTGVGSPLHF. For the CDR3, the DNA is TGCGCCAGCAGCCCCACAGGGGTCGGATCACCCCTCCACTTT.

The rearrangement joins TRBV6-5 to TRBJ1-2; TRBD1 agrees at 8 bases. The germline V gene has CDR1 MNHEY and CDR2 SVGAGI. With 6 bases clipped from V and 5 bases from J, the junction kept 11 bases outside the gene matches. This CDR3 is built from 15 residues. CDR3 amino acids: CASRGGWYRGYGYTF. In nucleotides, the CDR3 is TGTGCCAGCAGGGGGGGATGGTACAGGGGGTATGGCTACACCTTC.

This chain joins TRBV5-8 and TRBJ2-7; 10 bases are shared with TRBD1. CDR1 SGHTS and CDR2 YDEGEE come from the germline V gene. Losses at the gene ends were 5 bases for V and 7 bases for J; bases not matched to a gene: 9. The CDR3 loop spans 14 amino acids. The CDR3 coding sequence is TGTGCCAGCAGTTGGGACAGGGGCACTTTGGAGCAGTACGTC. It encodes CASSWDRGTLEQYV.

The V gene is TRBV7-9, the J gene TRBJ1-1; possible D gene TRBD1, 5 bases. The V gene lost 8 bases and the J gene lost 0 bases, with 19 bases spanning the gap. This CDR3 spans 16 amino acids. The germline CDR1 and CDR2 sequences are SEHNR and FQNEAQ (reference sequence). The CDR3 reads CASPPGGDSMNTEAFF. The CDR3 DNA reads TGTGCCAGCCCGCCGGGGGGAGACAGCATGAACACTGAAGCTTTCTTT.

This clone has a handful of counts. V gene TRBV10-2 combines with J gene TRBJ2-7; 7 nucleotides match TRBD2. The junction had 6 bases not matched to a gene; V was cut back by 4 bases and J by 3 bases. The CDR3 has 14 residues. Per the germline V gene, CDR1 is WSHSY and CDR2 is SAAADI. As DNA, the CDR3 is TGCGCCAGCAGTGTGTCGAGCGGGGTCTACGAGCAGTACGTC. Translated: CASSVSSGVYEQYV.

This clone was detected once. This sequence joins TRBV7-2 and TRBJ2-3; tentative D call: TRBD2 (6 bases). The CDR3 loop spans 14 amino acids. Trimming removed 8 bases from V and 0 bases from J, with 12 bases in between. The germline V gene encodes CDR1 SGHTA and CDR2 FQGNSA. CDR3 residues: CASRISGSTDTQYF. In nucleotides, the CDR3 is TGTGCCAGCCGAATTAGCGGAAGCACAGATACGCAGTATTTT. The variable domain in full, with the rest retrieved from reference TRBV7-2 and TRBJ2-3, is GAGVSQSPSNKVTEKGKDVELRCDPISGHTALYWYRQSLGQGLEFLIYFQGNSAPDKSGLPSDRFSAERTGGSVSTLTIQRTQQEDSAVYLCASRISGSTDTQYFGPGTRLTVL.

This clone was counted only a few times. The chain employs TRBV12-3 or TRBV12-4 and TRBJ1-3; D ambiguous. The CDR3 consists of 12 residues. V lost 1 base and J 9 bases, leaving 7 bases between the germline ends. CDR3 nucleotides: TGTGCCAGCAGTTTAGAAGATGGCACCATATATTTT. Translating gives CASSLEDGTIYF.

The chain couples TRBV28 to TRBJ2-3; D remains ambiguous. The CDR3 spans 14 residues. V was trimmed by 7 bases and J by 1 base, leaving 12 bases between them. Germline assignment: CDR1 MDHEN and CDR2 SYDVKM. CDR3 sequence (DNA): TGTGCCAGCATGCCGCAAGCCCGCACAGATACGCAGTATTTT. Protein product: CASMPQARTDTQYF.